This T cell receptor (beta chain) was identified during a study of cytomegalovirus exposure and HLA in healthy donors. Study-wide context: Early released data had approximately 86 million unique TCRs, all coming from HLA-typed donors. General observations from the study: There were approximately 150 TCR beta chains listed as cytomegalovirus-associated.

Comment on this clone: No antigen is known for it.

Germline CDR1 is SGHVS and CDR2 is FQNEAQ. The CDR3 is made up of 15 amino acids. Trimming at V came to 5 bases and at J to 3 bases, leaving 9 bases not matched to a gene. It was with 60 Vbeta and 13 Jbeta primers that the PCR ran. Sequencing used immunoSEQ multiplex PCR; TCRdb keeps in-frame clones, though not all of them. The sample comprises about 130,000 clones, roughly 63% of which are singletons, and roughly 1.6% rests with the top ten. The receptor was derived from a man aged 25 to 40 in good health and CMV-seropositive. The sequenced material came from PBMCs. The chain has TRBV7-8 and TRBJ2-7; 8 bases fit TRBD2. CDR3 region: CASSPGGGRNYEQYF. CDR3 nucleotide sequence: TGTGCCAGCAGCCCCGGCGGGGGGAGGAACTACGAGCAGTACTTC.